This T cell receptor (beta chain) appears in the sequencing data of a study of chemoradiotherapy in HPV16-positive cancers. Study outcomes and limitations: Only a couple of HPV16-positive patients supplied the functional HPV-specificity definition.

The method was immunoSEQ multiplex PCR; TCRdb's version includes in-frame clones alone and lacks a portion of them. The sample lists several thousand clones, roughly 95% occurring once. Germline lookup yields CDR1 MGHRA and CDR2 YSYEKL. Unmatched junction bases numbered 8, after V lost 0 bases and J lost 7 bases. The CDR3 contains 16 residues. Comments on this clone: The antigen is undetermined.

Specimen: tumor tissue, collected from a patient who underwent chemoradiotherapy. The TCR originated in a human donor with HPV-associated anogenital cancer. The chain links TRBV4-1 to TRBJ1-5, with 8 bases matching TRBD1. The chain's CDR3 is CASSQDPGTGYQPQHF. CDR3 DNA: TGCGCCAGCAGCCAAGATCCCGGGACAGGATACCAGCCCCAGCATTTT.